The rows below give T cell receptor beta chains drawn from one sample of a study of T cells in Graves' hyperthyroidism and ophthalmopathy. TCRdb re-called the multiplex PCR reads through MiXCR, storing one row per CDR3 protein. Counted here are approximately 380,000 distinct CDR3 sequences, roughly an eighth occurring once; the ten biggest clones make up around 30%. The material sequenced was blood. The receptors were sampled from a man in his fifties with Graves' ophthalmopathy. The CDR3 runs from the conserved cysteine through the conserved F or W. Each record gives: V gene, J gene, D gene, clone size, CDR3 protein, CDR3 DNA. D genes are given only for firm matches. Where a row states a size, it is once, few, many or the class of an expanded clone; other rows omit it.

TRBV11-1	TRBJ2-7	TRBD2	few	CASSSDSGLAGPYEQYF	TGTGCCAGCAGCTCGGACTCCGGACTAGCGGGACCCTACGAGCAGTACTTC
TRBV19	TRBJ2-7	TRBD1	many	CASSPSRGLVEQYF	TGTGCCAGTAGCCCCAGCAGGGGGCTCGTCGAGCAGTACTTC
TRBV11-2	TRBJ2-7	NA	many	CASSPSGPYEQYF	TGTGCCAGCTCACCCTCTGGTCCCTACGAGCAGTACTTC
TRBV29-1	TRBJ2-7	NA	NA	CSVSGLGYEQYF	TGCAGCGTCAGTGGATTGGGGTACGAGCAGTACTTC
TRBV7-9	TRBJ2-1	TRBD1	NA	CASSSQARDRGGDNEQFF	TGTGCCAGCAGCTCGCAGGCTAGGGACAGGGGGGGAGACAATGAGCAGTTCTTC
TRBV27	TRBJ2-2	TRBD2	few	CASRTSPNTGELFF	TGTGCCAGCAGGACTAGCCCGAACACCGGGGAGCTGTTTTTT
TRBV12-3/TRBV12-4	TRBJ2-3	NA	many	CANGEPTSTDTQYF	TGTGCCAACGGGGAGCCCACTAGCACAGATACGCAGTATTTT
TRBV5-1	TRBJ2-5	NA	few	CASSGENQETQYF	TGCGCCAGCAGCGGTGAGAACCAAGAGACCCAGTACTTC
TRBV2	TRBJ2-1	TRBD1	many	CASGTGGSEQFF	TGTGCCAGCGGGACAGGAGGCAGTGAGCAGTTCTTC
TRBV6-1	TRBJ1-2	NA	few	CASSESLIGYTF	TGTGCCAGCAGTGAAAGTTTAATAGGCTACACCTTC
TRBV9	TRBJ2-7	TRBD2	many	CASSKTLTSAGYEQYF	TGTGCCAGCAGCAAAACGTTGACTAGCGCAGGCTACGAGCAGTACTTC
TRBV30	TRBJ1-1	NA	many	CAWSDPGRGVGGEAFF	TGTGCCTGGAGTGACCCCGGTCGTGGGGTAGGAGGTGAAGCTTTCTTT
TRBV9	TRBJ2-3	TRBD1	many	CASSATGGGLAGTDTQYF	TGTGCCAGCAGCGCTACAGGGGGCGGGCTAGCGGGCACAGATACGCAGTATTTT
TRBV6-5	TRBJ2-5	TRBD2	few	CASKKLAGEETQYF	TGTGCCAGCAAGAAACTAGCGGGGGAAGAGACCCAGTACTTC
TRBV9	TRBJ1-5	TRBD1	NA	CASSESGTGGQPQHF	TGTGCCAGCAGCGAGAGTGGGACAGGAGGGCAGCCCCAGCATTTT
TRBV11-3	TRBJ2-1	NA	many	CASSLDPATYNEQFF	TGTGCCAGCAGCTTAGATCCCGCTACCTACAATGAGCAGTTCTTC
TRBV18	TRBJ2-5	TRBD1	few	CASSRDRDQYF	TGTGCCAGCTCACGGGACAGGGACCAGTACTTC
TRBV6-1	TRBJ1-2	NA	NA	CASRDTKNYGYTF	TGTGCCAGCAGGGATACAAAGAACTATGGCTACACCTTC
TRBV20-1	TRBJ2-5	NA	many	CSAWGSEGETQYF	TGCAGTGCCTGGGGGTCTGAGGGGGAGACCCAGTACTTC
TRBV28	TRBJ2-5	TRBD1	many	CAGSRNRGWETQYF	TGTGCCGGAAGCCGTAACAGGGGTTGGGAGACCCAGTACTTC
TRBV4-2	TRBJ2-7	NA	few	CASSQEVRDEQYF	TGTGCCAGCAGCCAAGAGGTAAGGGATGAGCAGTACTTC
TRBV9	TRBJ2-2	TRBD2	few	CASSVVGGSPGELFF	TGTGCCAGCAGCGTAGTTGGCGGGAGTCCCGGGGAGCTGTTTTTT
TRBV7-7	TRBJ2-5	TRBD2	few	CASSRLLGGKETQYF	TGTGCTAGCAGCCGCTTGTTGGGGGGGAAAGAGACCCAGTACTTC
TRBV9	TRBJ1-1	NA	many	CASSVAPGGYTEAFF	TGTGCCAGCAGCGTAGCACCGGGGGGGTACACTGAAGCTTTCTTT
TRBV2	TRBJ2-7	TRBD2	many	CASKERDVREQYF	TGTGCCAGCAAGGAGCGGGACGTAAGGGAGCAGTACTTC
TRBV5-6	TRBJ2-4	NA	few	CASSSENRNIQYF	TGTGCCAGCAGCTCGGAGAACCGAAACATTCAGTACTTC
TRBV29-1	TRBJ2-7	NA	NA	CSVLGRPGYEQYF	TGCAGCGTCTTGGGCCGGCCTGGCTACGAGCAGTACTTC
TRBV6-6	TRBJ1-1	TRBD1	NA	CASSYRTGGAATEAFF	TGTGCCAGCAGTTACAGAACAGGGGGCGCGGCCACTGAAGCTTTCTTT
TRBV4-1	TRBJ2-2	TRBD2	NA	CASRDEAGSHTGELFF	TGCGCCAGCAGGGACGAAGCGGGGAGTCACACCGGGGAGCTGTTTTTT
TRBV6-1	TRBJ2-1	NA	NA	CATRDRGEQFF	TGTGCCACCCGGGACCGAGGAGAGCAGTTCTTC
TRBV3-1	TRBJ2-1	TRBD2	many	CASSQLGTSGSYNEQFF	TGTGCCAGCAGCCAATTGGGGACTAGCGGCTCCTACAATGAGCAGTTCTTC
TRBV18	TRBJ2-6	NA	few	CATETSPPGANVLTF	TGTGCCACTGAGACCTCCCCTCCTGGGGCCAACGTCCTGACTTTC
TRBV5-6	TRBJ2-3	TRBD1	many	CASSLGTGYTDTQYF	TGTGCCAGCAGCTTAGGGACAGGGTACACAGATACGCAGTATTTT
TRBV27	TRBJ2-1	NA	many	CASSSWDWEGNEQFF	TGTGCCAGCAGTTCATGGGACTGGGAAGGCAATGAGCAGTTCTTC
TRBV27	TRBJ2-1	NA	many	CASGKRLYNEQFF	TGTGCCAGCGGAAAAAGGTTGTACAATGAGCAGTTCTTC
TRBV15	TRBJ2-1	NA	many	CATSFGYYNEQFF	TGTGCCACCAGTTTCGGCTACTACAATGAGCAGTTCTTC
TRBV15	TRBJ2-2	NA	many	CATSPNTGELFF	TGTGCCACCAGCCCTAACACCGGGGAGCTGTTTTTT
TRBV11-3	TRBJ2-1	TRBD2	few	CASSWTGGTNNEQFF	TGTGCCAGCAGCTGGACCGGGGGGACCAACAATGAGCAGTTCTTC
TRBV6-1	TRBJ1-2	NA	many	CASSGGWYGYTF	TGTGCCAGCAGTGGAGGGTGGTATGGCTACACCTTC
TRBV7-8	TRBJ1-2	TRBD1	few	CASSLEGQGRNGYTF	TGTGCCAGCAGCTTAGAGGGACAGGGGCGGAATGGCTACACCTTC
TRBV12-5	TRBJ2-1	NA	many	CASGLPYSEQFF	TGTGCTAGTGGTTTGCCATATAGTGAGCAGTTCTTC
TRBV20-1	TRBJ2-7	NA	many	CSALLGPTNYEQYF	TGCAGTGCCTTGTTGGGGCCGACAAACTACGAGCAGTACTTC
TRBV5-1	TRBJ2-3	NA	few	CASSLSSNTDTQYF	TGCGCCAGCAGCTTGTCTTCAAACACAGATACGCAGTATTTT
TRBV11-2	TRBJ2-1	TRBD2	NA	CASSLVGLAGDEQFF	TGTGCCAGCAGCTTAGTAGGCCTAGCGGGAGATGAGCAGTTCTTC
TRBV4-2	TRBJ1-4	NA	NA	CASSQDGQSNEKLFF	TGTGCCAGCAGCCAAGATGGGCAGAGCAATGAAAAACTGTTTTTT
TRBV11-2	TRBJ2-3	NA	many	CASSLEGGDSDTQYF	TGTGCCAGCAGCTTAGAGGGTGGGGACTCGGATACGCAGTATTTT
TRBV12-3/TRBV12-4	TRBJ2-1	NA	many	CASSLGLSYNEQFF	TGTGCCAGCAGCCTGGGGCTATCCTACAATGAGCAGTTCTTC
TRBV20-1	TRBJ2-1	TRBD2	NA	CSAPAGGGLAINEQFF	TGCAGTGCGCCCGCGGGGGGAGGACTAGCGATCAATGAGCAGTTCTTC
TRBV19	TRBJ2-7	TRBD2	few	CASSRSGAGGPFTYEQYF	TGTGCCAGTAGTAGAAGCGGAGCGGGAGGGCCTTTTACCTACGAGCAGTACTTC
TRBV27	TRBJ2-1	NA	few	CASSSGGGNEQFF	TGTGCCAGCAGTTCCGGGGGCGGAAATGAGCAGTTCTTC
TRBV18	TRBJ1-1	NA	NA	CASSQRGDGKNTEAFF	TGTGCCAGCTCACAACGGGGTGACGGGAAGAACACTGAAGCTTTCTTT
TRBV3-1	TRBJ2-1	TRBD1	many	CASSQDPPGTGGRGEQFF	TGTGCCAGCAGCCAAGATCCCCCCGGGACAGGGGGCCGGGGTGAGCAGTTCTTC
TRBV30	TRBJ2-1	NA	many	CAWSRRGEQFF	TGTGCCTGGAGCCGACGGGGTGAGCAGTTCTTC